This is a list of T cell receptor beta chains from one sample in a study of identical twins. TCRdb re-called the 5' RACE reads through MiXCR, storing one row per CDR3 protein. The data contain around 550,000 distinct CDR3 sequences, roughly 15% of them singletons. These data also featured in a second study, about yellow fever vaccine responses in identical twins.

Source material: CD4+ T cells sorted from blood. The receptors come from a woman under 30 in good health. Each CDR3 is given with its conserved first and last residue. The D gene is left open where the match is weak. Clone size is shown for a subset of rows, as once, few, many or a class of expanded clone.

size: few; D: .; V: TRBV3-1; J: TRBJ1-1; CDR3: CASSQGGQTNTEAFF; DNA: TGTGCCAGCAGCCAAGGAGGACAGACCAACACTGAAGCTTTCTTT
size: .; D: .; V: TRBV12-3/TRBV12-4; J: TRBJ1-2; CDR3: CASRTGPADGYTF; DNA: TGTGCCAGCAGAACAGGGCCGGCTGATGGCTACACCTTC
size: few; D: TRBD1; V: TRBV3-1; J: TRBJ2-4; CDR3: CASSHDPGTGIQYF; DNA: TGTGCCAGCAGCCATGACCCCGGGACAGGGATTCAGTACTTC
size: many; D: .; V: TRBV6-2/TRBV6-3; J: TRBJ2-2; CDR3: CASSLGTDTGELFF; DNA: TGTGCCAGCAGTTTAGGGACTGACACCGGGGAGCTGTTTTTT
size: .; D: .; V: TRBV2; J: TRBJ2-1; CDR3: CASSSLARSYNEQFF; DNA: TGTGCCAGCAGTTCCCTAGCGAGGTCCTACAATGAGCAGTTCTTC
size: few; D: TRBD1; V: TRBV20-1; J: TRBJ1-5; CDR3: CSARDRNRGSNQPQHF; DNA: TGCAGTGCTAGAGATCGAAACAGGGGCAGCAATCAGCCCCAGCATTTT
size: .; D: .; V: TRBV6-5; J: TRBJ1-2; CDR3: CASSLRTHMHGYTF; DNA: TGTGCCAGCAGTTTGCGGACTCACATGCATGGCTACACCTTC
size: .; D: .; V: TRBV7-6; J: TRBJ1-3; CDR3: CASSLVSPGNGNTIYF; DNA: TGTGCCAGCAGCTTAGTGTCCCCGGGGAATGGAAACACCATATATTTT
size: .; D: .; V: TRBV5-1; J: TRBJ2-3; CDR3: CASRFRKERTDTQYF; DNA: TGCGCCAGCAGGTTTCGTAAGGAGCGCACAGATACGCAGTATTTT
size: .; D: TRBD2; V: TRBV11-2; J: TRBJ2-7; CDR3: CASSTRTSGRTYEQYF; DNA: TGTGCCAGCAGCACGAGGACTAGCGGGAGGACTTACGAGCAGTACTTC
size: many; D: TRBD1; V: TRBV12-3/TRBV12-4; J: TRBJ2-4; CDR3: CASSFGQGKNIQYF; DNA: TGTGCCAGCAGTTTCGGACAGGGAAAGAACATTCAGTACTTC
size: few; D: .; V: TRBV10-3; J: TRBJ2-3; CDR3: CAINNGASEDTQYF; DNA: TGTGCCATCAATAACGGGGCTAGCGAAGATACGCAGTATTTT
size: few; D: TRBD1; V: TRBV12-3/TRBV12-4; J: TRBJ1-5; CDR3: CASSLVQGNNQPQHF; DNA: TGTGCCAGCAGTTTAGTACAGGGGAACAATCAGCCCCAGCATTTT
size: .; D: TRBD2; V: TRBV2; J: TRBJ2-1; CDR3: CASSPTGLAGAVSYNEQFF; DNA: TGTGCCAGCAGCCCTACGGGACTAGCGGGTGCCGTCTCCTACAATGAGCAGTTCTTC
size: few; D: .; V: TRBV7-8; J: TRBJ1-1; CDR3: CASSPRDMNTEAFF; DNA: TGTGCCAGCAGCCCGAGGGACATGAACACTGAAGCTTTCTTT
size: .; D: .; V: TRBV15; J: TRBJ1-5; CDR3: CATSITGNFQPQHF; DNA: TGTGCCACCAGCATAACAGGGAACTTCCAGCCCCAGCATTTT
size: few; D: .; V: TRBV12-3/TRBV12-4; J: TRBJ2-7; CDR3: CASSFRILNSYEQYF; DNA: TGTGCCAGCAGTTTCCGAATCTTAAACTCCTACGAGCAGTACTTC
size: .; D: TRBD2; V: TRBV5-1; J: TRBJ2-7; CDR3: CASSQTGLAGVYEQYF; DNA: TGCGCCAGCAGCCAGACCGGGCTAGCGGGAGTCTACGAGCAGTACTTC
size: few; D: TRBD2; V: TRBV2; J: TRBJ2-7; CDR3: CASSSGKGEQYF; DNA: TGTGCCAGTTCTAGCGGGAAGGGCGAGCAGTACTTC
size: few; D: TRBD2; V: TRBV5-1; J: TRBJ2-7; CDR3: CASTEGGAPYEQYF; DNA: TGCGCCAGCACCGAGGGAGGGGCCCCCTACGAGCAGTACTTC
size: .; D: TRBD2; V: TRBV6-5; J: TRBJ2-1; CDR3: CASIKWGGNEQFF; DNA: TGTGCCAGCATTAAATGGGGGGGGAATGAGCAGTTCTTC
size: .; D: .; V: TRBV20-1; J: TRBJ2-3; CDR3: CSAPPPETDTQYF; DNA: TGCAGTGCTCCCCCCCCGGAGACAGATACGCAGTATTTT
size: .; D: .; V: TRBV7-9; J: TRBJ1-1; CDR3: CASSLITGNTEAFF; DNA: TGTGCCAGCAGCTTAATCACGGGGAACACTGAAGCTTTCTTT
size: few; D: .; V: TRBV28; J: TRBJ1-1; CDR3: CASSWGFGELGNTEAFF; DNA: TGTGCCAGCAGTTGGGGCTTTGGGGAATTGGGGAACACTGAAGCTTTCTTT
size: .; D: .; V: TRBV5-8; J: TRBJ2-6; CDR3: CASSLGLLNVLTF; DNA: TGTGCCAGCAGCTTAGGCCTCCTCAACGTCCTGACTTTC
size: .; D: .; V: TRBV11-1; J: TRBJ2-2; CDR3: CASSLAPGLYTGELFF; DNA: TGTGCCAGCAGCTTAGCGCCGGGACTTTACACCGGGGAGCTGTTTTTT
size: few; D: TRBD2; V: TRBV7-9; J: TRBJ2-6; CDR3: CASSAGVSGANVLTF; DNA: TGTGCCAGCAGCGCGGGGGTCTCTGGGGCCAACGTCCTGACTTTC
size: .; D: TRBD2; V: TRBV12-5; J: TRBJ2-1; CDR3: CASGSPSSGGYGEQFF; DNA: TGTGCTAGTGGTTCTCCGTCTAGCGGGGGGTACGGTGAGCAGTTCTTC
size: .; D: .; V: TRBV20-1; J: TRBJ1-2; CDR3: CSARATPLYGYTF; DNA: TGCAGTGCTAGAGCCACCCCGCTCTATGGCTACACCTTC
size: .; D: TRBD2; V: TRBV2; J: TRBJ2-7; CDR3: CASRATSGGYEQYF; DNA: TGTGCCAGCAGAGCCACTAGCGGGGGTTACGAGCAGTACTTC
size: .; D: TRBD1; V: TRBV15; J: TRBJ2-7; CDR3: CATSRPPGQPYEQYF; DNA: TGTGCCACCAGCAGACCTCCGGGACAGCCCTACGAGCAGTACTTC
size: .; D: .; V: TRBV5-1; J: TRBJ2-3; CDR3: CASRQNTLLAGYTDTQYF; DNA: TGCGCCAGCAGGCAAAACACCCTACTAGCCGGTTACACAGATACGCAGTATTTT
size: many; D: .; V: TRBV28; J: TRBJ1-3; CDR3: CASSLQGISGNTIYF; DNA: TGTGCCAGCAGTTTACAGGGGATCTCTGGAAACACCATATATTTT
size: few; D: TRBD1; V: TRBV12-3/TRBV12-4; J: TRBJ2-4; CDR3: CASSPSPTGAKNIQYF; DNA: TGTGCCAGCAGCCCGAGCCCGACAGGGGCCAAAAACATTCAGTACTTC
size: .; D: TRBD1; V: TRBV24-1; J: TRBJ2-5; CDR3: CATSDARQGAEETQYF; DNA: TGTGCCACCAGTGATGCTCGACAGGGGGCAGAGGAGACCCAGTACTTC
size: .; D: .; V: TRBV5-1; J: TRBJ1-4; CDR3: CASSLEGRTGEKLFF; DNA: TGCGCCAGCAGCTTGGAGGGTAGGACGGGGGAAAAACTGTTTTTT
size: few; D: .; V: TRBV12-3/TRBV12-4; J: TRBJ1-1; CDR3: CASSLADLNTEAFF; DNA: TGTGCCAGCAGTTTAGCAGACTTGAACACTGAAGCTTTCTTT
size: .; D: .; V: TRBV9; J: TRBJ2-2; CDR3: CASSVALGGQPWTGELFF; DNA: TGTGCCAGCAGCGTAGCTTTAGGGGGGCAGCCATGGACCGGGGAGCTGTTTTTT
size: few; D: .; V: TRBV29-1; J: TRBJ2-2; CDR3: CSVRWFPNTGELFF; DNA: TGCAGCGTTAGATGGTTCCCGAACACCGGGGAGCTGTTTTTT
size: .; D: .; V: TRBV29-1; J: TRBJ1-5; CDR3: CSVLGNSNQPQHF; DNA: TGCAGCGTTTTAGGAAATAGCAATCAGCCCCAGCATTTT
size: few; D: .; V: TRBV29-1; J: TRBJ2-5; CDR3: CSVTTGSETQYF; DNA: TGCAGCGTCACCACAGGGTCCGAGACCCAGTACTTC
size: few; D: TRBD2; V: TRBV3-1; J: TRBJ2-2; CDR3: CASSQPLLAGGLNTGELFF; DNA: TGTGCCAGCAGCCAGCCCTTACTAGCGGGGGGCCTGAACACCGGGGAGCTGTTTTTT
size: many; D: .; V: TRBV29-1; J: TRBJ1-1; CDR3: CSGQRTDTEAFF; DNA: TGCAGTGGACAGCGGACGGACACTGAAGCTTTCTTT
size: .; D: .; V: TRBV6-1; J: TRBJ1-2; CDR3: CASSEVRFYGYTF; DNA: TGTGCCAGCAGTGAAGTCAGATTCTATGGCTACACCTTC
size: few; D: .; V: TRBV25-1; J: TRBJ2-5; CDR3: CASSGFNLHGTQYF; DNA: TGTGCCAGCAGTGGATTTAACCTCCATGGGACCCAGTACTTC
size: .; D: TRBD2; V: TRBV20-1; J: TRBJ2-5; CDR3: CSAAPGGGRTQYF; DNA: TGCAGTGCTGCCCCGGGGGGGGGCAGGACCCAGTACTTC
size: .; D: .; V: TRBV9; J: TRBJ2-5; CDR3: CASSPSSGLQETQYF; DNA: TGTGCCAGCAGCCCTAGCTCTGGTCTGCAAGAGACCCAGTACTTC
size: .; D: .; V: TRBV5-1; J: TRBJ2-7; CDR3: CASSLPSRSEQYF; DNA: TGCGCCAGCAGCTTGCCCAGCAGGTCCGAGCAGTACTTC
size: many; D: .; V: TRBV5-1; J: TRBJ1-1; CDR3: CASSLVWGANTEAFF; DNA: TGCGCCAGCAGCTTGGTTTGGGGAGCGAACACTGAAGCTTTCTTT
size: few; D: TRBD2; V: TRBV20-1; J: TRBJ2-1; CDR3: CSASFPPTKRDPASSYNEQFF; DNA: TGCAGTGCTAGTTTCCCTCCGACTAAGCGGGACCCGGCAAGCTCCTACAATGAGCAGTTCTTC
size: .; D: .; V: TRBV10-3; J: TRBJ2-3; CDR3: CAIQGAAGGLADTQYF; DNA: TGTGCCATCCAGGGGGCAGCGGGGGGCTTGGCAGATACGCAGTATTTT
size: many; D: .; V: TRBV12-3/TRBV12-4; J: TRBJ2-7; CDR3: CASSLGRNYEQYF; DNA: TGTGCCAGCAGTTTGGGGCGGAACTACGAGCAGTACTTC
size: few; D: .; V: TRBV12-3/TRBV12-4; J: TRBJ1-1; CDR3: CASSSLQGLERAFF; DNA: TGTGCCAGCAGTTCGCTCCAGGGGCTGGAACGAGCTTTCTTT